This is a list of T cell receptor beta chains from one sample in a study of T cell responses to AZD1222 COVID-19 vaccine. This table comes from immunoSEQ multiplex PCR, and its TCRdb copy is limited to in-frame clones, with some not included. The sample shows around 180,000 clones, approximately 94% of them seen only once. Sequences were derived from peripheral blood, sampled on day 0 of AZD1222 vaccination. The receptors here all came from an adult in good health. Both conserved end residues are part of each CDR3. Fields, in order: V gene, D gene, J gene, clone size, CDR3 DNA, CDR3 protein. D genes are given only for firm matches. Clone size is stated in some rows and not others, as once, few, many or a class when expanded.

v_call: TRBV11-1; d_call: .; j_call: TRBJ2-7; clone_size: .; cdr3_nt: TGTGCCAGCAGAGATCCGGGAGCCTACGCGCAGTACTTC; cdr3_aa: CASRDPGAYAQYF
v_call: TRBV18; d_call: TRBD1; j_call: TRBJ1-1; clone_size: .; cdr3_nt: TGTGCCAGCTCACCGGGACAGGCAAATGAAGCTTTCTTT; cdr3_aa: CASSPGQANEAFF
v_call: TRBV19; d_call: TRBD1; j_call: TRBJ2-7; clone_size: .; cdr3_nt: TGTGCCAGTAGTAGCAGACAGGGACCCTACGAGCAGTACTTC; cdr3_aa: CASSSRQGPYEQYF
v_call: TRBV19; d_call: TRBD1; j_call: TRBJ1-1; clone_size: .; cdr3_nt: TGTGCCAGTAGACGACAGGGGAGGTACACTGAAGCTTTCTTT; cdr3_aa: CASRRQGRYTEAFF
v_call: TRBV19; d_call: TRBD1; j_call: TRBJ2-1; clone_size: once; cdr3_nt: TGTGCCAGTAGACTAGGTGGGACAGGTCCAAACAATGAGCAGTTCTTC; cdr3_aa: CASRLGGTGPNNEQFF
v_call: TRBV6-2/TRBV6-3; d_call: TRBD2; j_call: TRBJ2-2; clone_size: once; cdr3_nt: TGTGCCAGCAGCGACCCTAGCGGGAGATATACCGGGGAGCTGTTTTTT; cdr3_aa: CASSDPSGRYTGELFF
v_call: TRBV6-2/TRBV6-3; d_call: TRBD2; j_call: TRBJ2-5; clone_size: few; cdr3_nt: TGTGCCAGCAGTTCGGGACTAGCGGTGACCCAAGAGACCCAGTACTTC; cdr3_aa: CASSSGLAVTQETQYF
v_call: TRBV5-8; d_call: .; j_call: TRBJ2-1; clone_size: .; cdr3_nt: TGTGCCAGCATTGGGGGGACGGGCTCCTACAATGAGCAGTTCTTC; cdr3_aa: CASIGGTGSYNEQFF
v_call: TRBV5-6; d_call: TRBD2; j_call: TRBJ2-7; clone_size: .; cdr3_nt: TGTGCCAGCAGCGGCCTACTAGCGGGACTATCTTACGAGCAGTACTTC; cdr3_aa: CASSGLLAGLSYEQYF
v_call: TRBV7-9; d_call: .; j_call: TRBJ2-7; clone_size: .; cdr3_nt: TGTGCCAGCAGCTTACGGGACTTCGGGGTCTACGAGCAGTACTTC; cdr3_aa: CASSLRDFGVYEQYF
v_call: TRBV6-2/TRBV6-3; d_call: .; j_call: TRBJ2-5; clone_size: .; cdr3_nt: TGTGCCAGCAGTGGGCCCGGCCAAGAGACCCAGTACTTC; cdr3_aa: CASSGPGQETQYF
v_call: TRBV5-1; d_call: .; j_call: TRBJ2-1; clone_size: once; cdr3_nt: TGCGCCAGCAGCCCCGGAGGGGACCTCTACAATGAGCAGTTCTTC; cdr3_aa: CASSPGGDLYNEQFF